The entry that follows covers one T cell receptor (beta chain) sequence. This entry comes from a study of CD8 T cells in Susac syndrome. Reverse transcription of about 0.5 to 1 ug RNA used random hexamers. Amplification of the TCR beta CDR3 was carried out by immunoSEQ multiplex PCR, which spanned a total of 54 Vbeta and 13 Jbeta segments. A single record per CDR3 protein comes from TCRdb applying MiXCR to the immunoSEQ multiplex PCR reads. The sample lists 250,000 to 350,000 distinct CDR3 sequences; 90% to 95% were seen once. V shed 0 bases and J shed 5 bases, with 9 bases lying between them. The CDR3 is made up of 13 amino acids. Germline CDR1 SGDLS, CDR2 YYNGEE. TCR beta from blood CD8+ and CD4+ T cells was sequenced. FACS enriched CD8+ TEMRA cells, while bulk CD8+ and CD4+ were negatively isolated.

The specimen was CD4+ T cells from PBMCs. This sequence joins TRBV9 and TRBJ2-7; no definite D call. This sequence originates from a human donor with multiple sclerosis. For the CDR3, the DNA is TGTGCCAGCAGCGTAGGGCCCCCCGACGAGCAGTACTTC. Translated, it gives CASSVGPPDEQYF.